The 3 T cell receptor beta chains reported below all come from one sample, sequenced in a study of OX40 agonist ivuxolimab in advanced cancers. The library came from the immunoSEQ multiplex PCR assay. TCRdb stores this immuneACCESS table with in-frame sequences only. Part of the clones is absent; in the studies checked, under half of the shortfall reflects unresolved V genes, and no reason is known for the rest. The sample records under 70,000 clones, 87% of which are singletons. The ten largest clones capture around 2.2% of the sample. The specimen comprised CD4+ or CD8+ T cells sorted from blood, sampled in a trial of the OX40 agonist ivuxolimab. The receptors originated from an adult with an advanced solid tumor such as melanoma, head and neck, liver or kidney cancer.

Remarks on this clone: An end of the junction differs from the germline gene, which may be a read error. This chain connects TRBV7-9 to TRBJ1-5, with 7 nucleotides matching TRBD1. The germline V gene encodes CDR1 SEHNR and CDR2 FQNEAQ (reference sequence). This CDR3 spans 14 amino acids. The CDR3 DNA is TGTGCCAGCAGCCGGACAGGTCTCAATCGGCCCCAGCATTTT. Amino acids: CASSRTGLNRPQHF. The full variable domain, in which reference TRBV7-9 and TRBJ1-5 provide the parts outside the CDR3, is DTGVSQNPRHKITKRGQNVTFRCDPISEHNRLYWYRQTLGQGPEFLTYFQNEAQLEKSRLLSDRFSAERPKGSFSTLEIQRTEQGDSAMYLCASSRTGLNRPQHFGDGTRLSIL.

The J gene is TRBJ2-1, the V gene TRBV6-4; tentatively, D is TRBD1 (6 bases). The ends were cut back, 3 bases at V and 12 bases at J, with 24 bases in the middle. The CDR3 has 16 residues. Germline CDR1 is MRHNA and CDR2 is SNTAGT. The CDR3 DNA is TGTGCCAGCAGTGAAGGAAGCCTCGGGGCTACACAGGGGCAGTTCTTC. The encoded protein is CASSEGSLGATQGQFF.

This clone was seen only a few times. CDR3 coding DNA: TGTGCCAGCAGCGAGGGACCTCTTACTAACAATGAGCAGTTCTTC. Its protein is CASSEGPLTNNEQFF. This sequence joins TRBV5-4 and TRBJ2-1, with D perhaps being TRBD1 or TRBD2 (5 bases each). V lost 4 bases to trimming and J lost 5 bases, with 16 bases between them. The CDR3 has 15 amino acids. Germline CDR1 and CDR2: SGHNT and YYREEE (reference sequence).